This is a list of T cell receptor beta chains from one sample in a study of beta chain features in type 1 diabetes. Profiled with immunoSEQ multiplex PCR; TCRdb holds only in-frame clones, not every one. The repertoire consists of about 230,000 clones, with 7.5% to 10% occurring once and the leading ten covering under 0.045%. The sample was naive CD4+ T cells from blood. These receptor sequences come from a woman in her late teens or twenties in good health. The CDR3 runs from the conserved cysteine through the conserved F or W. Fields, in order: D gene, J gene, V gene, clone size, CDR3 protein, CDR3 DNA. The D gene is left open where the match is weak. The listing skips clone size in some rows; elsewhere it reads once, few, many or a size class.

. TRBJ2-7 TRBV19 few CASSIVTGYEQYF TGTGCCAGTAGTATAGTCACAGGCTACGAGCAGTACTTC
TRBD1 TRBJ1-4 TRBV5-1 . CASSLYRGNEKLFF TGCGCCAGCAGCTTGTACAGGGGGAATGAAAAACTGTTTTTT
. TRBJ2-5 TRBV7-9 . CASSLAAADSETQYF TGTGCCAGCAGCTTGGCGGCAGCGGATTCAGAGACCCAGTACTTC
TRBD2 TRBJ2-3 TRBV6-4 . CASSVSGVRDTQYF TGTGCCAGCAGTGTCAGCGGGGTGAGAGATACGCAGTATTTT
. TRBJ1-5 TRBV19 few CASTSGGRRNQPQHF TGTGCCAGTACCTCGGGGGGGAGGCGCAATCAGCCCCAGCATTTT
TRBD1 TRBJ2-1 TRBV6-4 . CANRDSGNNEQFF TGTGCCAACCGGGACAGCGGTAACAATGAGCAGTTCTTC
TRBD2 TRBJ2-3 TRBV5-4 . CASSSELAGSTDTQYF TGTGCCAGCAGCTCGGAACTAGCGGGAAGCACAGATACGCAGTATTTT
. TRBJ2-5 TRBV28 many CASSSAALETQYF TGTGCCAGCAGTTCCGCGGCCCTGGAGACCCAGTACTTC
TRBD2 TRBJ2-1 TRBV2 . CASIQTSGSDEQFF TGTGCCAGCATTCAGACTAGCGGGAGCGATGAGCAGTTCTTC
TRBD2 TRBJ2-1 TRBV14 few CASSQVVLAGYNEQFF TGTGCCAGCAGCCAAGTAGTACTAGCGGGGTACAATGAGCAGTTCTTC
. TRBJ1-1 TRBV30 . CAWSVRAGVNTEAFF TGTGCCTGGAGTGTACGGGCGGGGGTGAACACTGAAGCTTTCTTT
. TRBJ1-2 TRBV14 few CASSQDKLTAGEHGYTF TGTGCCAGCAGCCAAGATAAGCTCACGGCTGGGGAGCATGGCTACACCTTC
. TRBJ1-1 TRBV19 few CASSIWSRNTEAFF TGTGCCAGTAGTATTTGGAGCAGGAACACTGAAGCTTTCTTT